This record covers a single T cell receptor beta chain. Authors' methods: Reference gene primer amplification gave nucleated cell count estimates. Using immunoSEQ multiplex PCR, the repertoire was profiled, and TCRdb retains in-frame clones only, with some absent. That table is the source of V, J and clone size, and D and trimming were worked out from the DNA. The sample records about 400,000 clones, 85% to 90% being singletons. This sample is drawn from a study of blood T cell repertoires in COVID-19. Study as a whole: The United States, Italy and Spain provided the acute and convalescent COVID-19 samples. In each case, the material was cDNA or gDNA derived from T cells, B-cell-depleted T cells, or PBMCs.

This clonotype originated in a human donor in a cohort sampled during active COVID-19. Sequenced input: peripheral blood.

DNA for the CDR3: TGTGCCATCAGGGGGACAGCTGATAGTTCTGAAGCTAACTATGGCTACACCTTC. Translated, it gives CAIRGTADSSEANYGYTF. The chain recombines TRBV10-3 with TRBJ1-2, with 7 bases fitting TRBD1. Germline CDR1 is ENHRY and CDR2 is SYGVKD. V lost 6 bases and J lost 0; bases outside the gene matches: 16. The CDR3 contains 18 residues.